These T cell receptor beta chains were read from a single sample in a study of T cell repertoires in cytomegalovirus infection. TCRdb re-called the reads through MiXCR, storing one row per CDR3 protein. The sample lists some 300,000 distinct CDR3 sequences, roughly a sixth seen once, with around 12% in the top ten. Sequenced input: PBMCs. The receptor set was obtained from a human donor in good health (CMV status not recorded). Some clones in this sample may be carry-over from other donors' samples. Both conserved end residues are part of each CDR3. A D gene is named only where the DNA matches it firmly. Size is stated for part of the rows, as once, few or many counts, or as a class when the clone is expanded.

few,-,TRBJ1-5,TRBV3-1,CASSSGGWGNQPQHF,TGTGCCAGCAGTTCAGGAGGCTGGGGCAATCAGCCCCAGCATTTT
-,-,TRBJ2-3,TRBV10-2,CASSDGRVTDTQYF,TGCGCCAGCAGTGACGGCAGGGTCACAGATACGCAGTATTTT
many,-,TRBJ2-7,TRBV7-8,CASSLEARPTEQYF,TGTGCCAGCAGCTTAGAGGCCAGGCCGACGGAGCAGTACTTC
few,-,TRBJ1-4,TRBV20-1,CSAGQPDNEKLFF,TGCAGTGCTGGACAGCCCGATAATGAAAAACTGTTTTTT
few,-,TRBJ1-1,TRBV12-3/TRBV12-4,CASRKGTVNTEAFF,TGTGCCAGCAGAAAAGGAACGGTGAACACTGAAGCTTTCTTT
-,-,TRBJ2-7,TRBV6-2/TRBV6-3,CASSYSDSIDEQYF,TGTGCCAGCAGTTACTCGGACAGTATCGACGAGCAGTACTTC
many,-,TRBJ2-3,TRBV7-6,CASSPRAGGDTQYF,TGTGCCAGCAGCCCCAGGGCCGGAGGGGATACGCAGTATTTT
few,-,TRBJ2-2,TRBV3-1,CASSDPGGPPGELFF,TGTGCCAGCAGCGACCCGGGGGGCCCACCCGGGGAGCTGTTTTTT
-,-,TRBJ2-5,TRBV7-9,CASSRAAEETQYF,TGTGCCAGCAGCCGGGCGGCCGAGGAGACCCAGTACTTC
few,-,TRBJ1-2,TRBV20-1,CSPSTANYGYTF,TGCAGTCCATCGACAGCCAACTATGGCTACACCTTC
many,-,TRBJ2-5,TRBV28,CASSRDGAQETQYF,TGTGCCAGCAGTCGGGACGGGGCTCAAGAGACCCAGTACTTC
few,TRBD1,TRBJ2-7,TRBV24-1,CATSGQNSYEQYF,TGTGCCACCTCGGGACAGAACTCCTACGAGCAGTACTTC
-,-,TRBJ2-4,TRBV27,CASSPAGGGKNMQYF,TGTGCCAGCAGCCCCGCGGGTGGGGGTAAAAACATGCAGTACTTC
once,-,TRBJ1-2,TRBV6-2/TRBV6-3,CASSPGESYGYTF,TGTGCCAGCAGCCCCGGAGAATCCTATGGCTACACCTTC
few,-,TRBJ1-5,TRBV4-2,CASSPWGGRSNQPQHF,TGTGCCAGCAGCCCCTGGGGAGGGAGGAGCAATCAGCCCCAGCATTTT
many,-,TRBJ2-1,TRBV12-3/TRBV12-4,CASSVIDVWNEQFF,TGTGCCAGCAGCGTTATCGACGTCTGGAATGAGCAGTTCTTC
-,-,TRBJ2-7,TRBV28,CASSPSGHYEQYF,TGTGCCAGCAGTCCCTCGGGTCATTACGAGCAGTACTTC
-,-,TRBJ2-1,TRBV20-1,CSARETTYNEQFF,TGCAGTGCTAGGGAGACTACTTACAATGAGCAGTTCTTC
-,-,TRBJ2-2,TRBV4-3,CASSQDPGVGELFF,TGCGCCAGCAGCCAAGACCCGGGGGTCGGGGAGCTGTTTTTT
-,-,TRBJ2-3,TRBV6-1,CASSVQSPGHTDTQYF,TGTGCCAGCAGTGTCCAGTCGCCAGGGCACACAGATACGCAGTATTTT
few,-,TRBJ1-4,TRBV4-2,CASSQDGGRNEKLFF,TGTGCCAGCAGCCAAGACGGGGGGAGGAATGAAAAACTGTTTTTT
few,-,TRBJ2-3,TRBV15,CATSRALVGFSTDTQYF,TGTGCCACCAGCAGAGCTCTTGTAGGGTTTAGCACAGATACGCAGTATTTT
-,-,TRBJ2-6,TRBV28,CASSPLVGGRSGANVLTF,TGTGCCAGCAGTCCTCTAGTCGGGGGGCGATCTGGGGCCAACGTCCTGACTTTC
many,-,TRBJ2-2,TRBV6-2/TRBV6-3,CASGQSNTGELFF,TGTGCCAGTGGACAGTCGAACACCGGGGAGCTGTTTTTT
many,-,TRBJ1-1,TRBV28,CASSFLGGRTEAFF,TGTGCCAGCAGTTTTCTCGGGGGCCGGACTGAAGCTTTCTTT
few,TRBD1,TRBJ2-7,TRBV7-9,CASSPPTGTGVEQYF,TGTGCCAGCAGCCCCCCCACCGGGACAGGGGTCGAGCAGTACTTC
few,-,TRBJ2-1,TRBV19,CATSDGGQFYNEQFF,TGTGCCACTAGCGACGGGGGGCAGTTCTACAATGAGCAGTTCTTC
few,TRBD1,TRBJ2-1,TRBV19,CASRYRGSSGDEQFF,TGTGCCAGCCGTTACAGGGGCTCCTCAGGGGATGAGCAGTTCTTC
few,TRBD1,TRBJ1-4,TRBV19,CASKNRDRGATNEKLFF,TGTGCCAGTAAAAACCGGGACAGGGGAGCAACTAATGAAAAACTGTTTTTT
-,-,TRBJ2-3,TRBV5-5,CASSIGLTSTDTQYF,TGTGCCAGCAGCATTGGGCTAACGAGCACAGATACGCAGTATTTT
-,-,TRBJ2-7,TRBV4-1,CASSQDVSAAESYEQYF,TGTGCCAGCAGCCAAGATGTTTCAGCAGCGGAGTCCTACGAGCAGTACTTC
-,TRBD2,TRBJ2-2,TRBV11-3,CASSFSGGRDTGELFF,TGTGCCAGCAGCTTTAGCGGGGGGCGGGACACCGGGGAGCTGTTTTTT
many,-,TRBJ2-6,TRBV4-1,CASSQDIRGTGANVLTF,TGCGCCAGCAGCCAAGATATTCGGGGAACTGGGGCCAACGTCCTGACTTTC
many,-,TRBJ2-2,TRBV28,CASSRTVGYTGELFF,TGTGCCAGCAGTCGGACAGTCGGCTACACCGGGGAGCTGTTTTTT
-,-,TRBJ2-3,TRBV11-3,CASSTSEGSNTQYF,TGTGCCAGCAGCACCTCGGAGGGAAGCAATACGCAGTATTTT
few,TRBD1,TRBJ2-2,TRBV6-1,CASSVQGAMGELFF,TGTGCCAGCAGTGTACAGGGGGCGATGGGGGAGCTGTTTTTT
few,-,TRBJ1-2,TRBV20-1,CSYTAKDYGYTF,TGCAGTTACACGGCGAAGGACTATGGCTACACCTTC